This TCR beta chain comes out of a study of T cell clones after liver transplantation. Study context: At least one year of complete immunosuppression withdrawal without enzymes over twice normal defined tolerance.

The table came from immunoSEQ multiplex PCR; TCRdb's copy has only in-frame clones and leaves some out. Of 50,000 to 70,000 clones listed, 70% are singletons. This clone was detected only a few times. This TCR derives from a human patient who received a liver transplant. Some T cells may be the graft donor's. Sequenced here: CD4+ T cells from blood, sampled at the roughly 15-month timepoint.

CDR3 DNA sequence: TGTGCCAGCAGTGATCCTTTTGAAAAACTGTTTTTT. Translated, it gives CASSDPFEKLFF. The V call is TRBV6-1, the J call TRBJ1-4; D ambiguous. CDR3 length: 12 amino acids. V was trimmed by 3 bases and J by 7 bases, leaving 6 bases between them. CDR1 is MNHNS and CDR2 is SASEGT in the germline V gene.